A single sample is the source of the 3 T cell receptor beta chains below, sequenced in a study of CD8 T cells in ankylosing spondylitis. Study-wide points: A TCR beta motif of fewer than ten highly homologous variants seemed to mark ankylosing spondylitis blood.

MiXCR, run by TCRdb on the 5' RACE reads, gives a single entry per CDR3 protein. The sample consists of 330,000 or so distinct CDR3 sequences, roughly 8% of them appearing once. These receptors' antigens are unknown. Sequencing was carried out using blood, either unsorted or a sorted T cell fraction (not recorded which). Receptors originate from a male donor with ankylosing spondylitis.

The chain uses TRBV20-1 and TRBJ2-7; perhaps TRBD1 as D (5 bases). Trimming took off 3 bases at V and 1 base at J, with 16 bases between the two ends. Germline V gene lookup returns CDR1 DFQATT and CDR2 SNEGSKA (reference sequence). The CDR3 runs 15 residues. The CDR3 DNA is TGCAGTGCTAGCCCCGACAGAGATCTATCCTACGAGCAGTACTTC. This codes for CSASPDRDLSYEQYF.

The rearrangement joins TRBV4-1 to TRBJ2-1, with D possibly TRBD1 on 5 matching bases. This CDR3 is 17 amino acids long. V gave up 0 bases and J gave up 0 bases, with 12 bases separating them. CDR1 and CDR2 from the germline V gene are MGHRA and YSYEKL. The CDR3: CASSQEGRASSYNEQFF. The CDR3 DNA sequence: TGCGCCAGCAGCCAAGAAGGCAGGGCGAGCTCCTACAATGAGCAGTTCTTC.

This chain links TRBV12-3 or TRBV12-4 with TRBJ2-5; 10 bases are a match to TRBD1. The CDR3 runs to 13 residues. V dropped 6 bases and J dropped 7; count of bases not matched to a gene: 5. The CDR3 DNA sequence: TGTGCCAGCAGCCCGGGACAGGGGACGACCCAGTACTTC. It codes for CASSPGQGTTQYF.